Listed here are 26 T cell receptor beta chains from one sample, sequenced in a study of Ad26.COV2.S vaccination and SARS-CoV-2 variants. Treatment of the sample: roughly 19 received Ad26.COV2.S at low or high dose, single or two shots; roughly five received placebo; per-sample allocation not given. Collection of samples fell on day 63 after the first vaccine or placebo injection. The method was immunoSEQ multiplex PCR; TCRdb's version includes in-frame clones alone and lacks a portion of them. Here the sample spans under 550,000 clones, more than 75% being singletons. Specimen: peripheral blood, collected in a trial of Ad26.COV2.S vaccine versus placebo. These receptors originate from a person aged 18-65 years who received the Ad26.COV2.S COVID-19 vaccine or a placebo.

The chain joins TRBV5-4 to TRBJ2-2, with 7 bases fitting TRBD1. V was pared by 2 bases and J by 0 bases, with 1 base of the junction left unmatched. Germline assignment: CDR1 SGHNT and CDR2 YYREEE (reference sequence). The CDR3 sequence is 15 residues long. The CDR3 spells CASSFGTANTGELFF. CDR3 bases: TGTGCCAGCAGCTTTGGGACAGCGAACACCGGGGAGCTGTTTTTT.

The gene calls are TRBV28 and TRBJ2-1; D might be TRBD1 (5 bases). With 3 bases removed from V and 7 bases from J, the gap between germline ends came to 13 bases. The CDR3 covers 14 residues. Germline-derived CDR1 and CDR2 are MDHEN and SYDVKM. Here the CDR3 DNA reads TGTGCCAGCAGTTTCGACAGCGAGGAAAATGAGCAGTTCTTC. This sequence encodes CASSFDSEENEQFF.

The V gene is TRBV27, the J gene TRBJ2-1, with D unresolved. CDR3 length: 15 residues. CDR1 MNHEY and CDR2 SMNVEV come from the germline V gene (reference sequence). Trimming pared 0 bases from V and 10 bases from J, leaving 16 bases between. The CDR3 loop reads CASSLSVGWASEQFF. The DNA of the CDR3 is TGTGCCAGCAGTTTATCTGTGGGGTGGGCGAGCGAGCAGTTCTTC.

The chain couples TRBV7-2 to TRBJ1-6, with TRBD1 matching 8 bases. J was trimmed by 7 bases and V by 4 bases; bases with no gene match: 12. CDR1 and CDR2 from the germline V gene are SGHTA and FQGNSA. This CDR3 is 17 amino acids long. DNA for the CDR3: TGTGCCAGCAGCTCAACCCGTGACAGGGGACTCAATTCACCCCTCCACTTT. This translates into CASSSTRDRGLNSPLHF.

The V gene is TRBV9, the J gene TRBJ1-5, with a tentative D call TRBD1 (5 bases). V was shortened by 1 base and J by 2 bases, with 13 bases between the two germline ends. Germline assignment: CDR1 SGDLS and CDR2 YYNGEE. This CDR3 contains 16 residues. The CDR3 here is CASSVKRGTGNQPQHF. The CDR3 nucleotides read TGTGCCAGCAGCGTAAAACGGGGCACGGGCAATCAGCCCCAGCATTTT.

This chain links TRBV28 with TRBJ1-1; D unclear. With 2 bases removed from V and 8 bases from J, the gap between germline ends came to 12 bases. The CDR3 extends over 13 amino acids. Germline CDR1 reads MDHEN; CDR2 reads SYDVKM. The CDR3 here is CASSLNVPQEAFF. CDR3 nucleotides: TGTGCCAGCAGTTTAAATGTTCCGCAAGAAGCTTTCTTT.

The CDR3 nucleotides read TGTGCCAGCAGCCCGCGGGGGGGAGCTGGGACTGAAGCTTTCTTT. Amino acids: CASSPRGGAGTEAFF. The chain recombines TRBV28 with TRBJ1-1, with a possible D match to TRBD1 (5 bases). The length of the CDR3 is 15 residues. V lost 6 bases to trimming and J lost 5 bases, with 19 bases between them. Germline V CDR1 and CDR2: MDHEN, SYDVKM. Based on the CDR3 plus reference TRBV28 and TRBJ1-1, the full variable domain is DVKVTQSSRYLVKRTGEKVFLECVQDMDHENMFWYRQDPGLGLRLIYFSYDVKMKEKGDIPEGYSVSREKKERFSLILESASTNQTSMYLCASSPRGGAGTEAFFGQGTRLTVV.

This chain uses TRBV6-1 with TRBJ2-3; TRBD2 agrees at 7 bases. Germline CDR1 and CDR2: MNHNS and SASEGT. The J segment lost 1 base and the V segment lost 0 bases, leaving 7 bases of the junction unmatched. The CDR3 covers 17 residues. For the CDR3, the DNA is TGTGCCAGCAGTGAAGCCGACGGGGGGTCTGGCACAGATACGCAGTATTTT. Amino acid sequence: CASSEADGGSGTDTQYF.

The chain carries TRBV5-6 and TRBJ2-1, with D perhaps being TRBD1 or TRBD2 (5 bases each). Trimming pared 4 bases from V and 5 bases from J, leaving 7 bases between. CDR3 size: 12 residues. CDR1 and CDR2 (germline): SGHDT, YYEEEE. CDR3 coding DNA: TGTGCCAGCAGCCGGGGCCACAATGAGCAGTTCTTC. Translating it yields CASSRGHNEQFF. Full variable domain (missing parts from reference TRBV5-6 and TRBJ2-1): DAGVTQSPTHLIKTRGQQVTLRCSPKSGHDTVSWYQQALGQGPQFIFQYYEEEERQRGNFPDRFSGHQFPNYSSELNVNALLLGDSALYLCASSRGHNEQFFGPGTRLTVL.

Comments on this clone: Within the sample, other DNA sequences also encode this same CDR3. J is TRBJ2-1 and V is TRBV9; perhaps TRBD2 as D (5 bases). Deletions cut 2 bases from V and 1 base from J, with 10 bases between. The CDR3 is 15 amino acids. CDR1 and CDR2 from the germline V gene are SGDLS and YYNGEE. CDR3 region: CASSVGSGSYNEQFF. DNA for the CDR3: TGTGCCAGCAGCGTGGGGTCGGGGTCCTACAATGAGCAGTTCTTC.

This clone was counted a few times. V usage is TRBV10-3 and J usage is TRBJ2-7; 9 bases align to TRBD1. The CDR3 is 15 residues long. Germline loops: CDR1 ENHRY, CDR2 SYGVKD. Trimming took 0 bases from V and 4 from J; bases not matched to a gene: 4. CDR3 in DNA: TGTGCCATCAGTGAGTCAGGACAGGGGACTTACGAGCAGTACTTC. This encodes CAISESGQGTYEQYF.

The chain links TRBV4-1 to TRBJ2-5, with D maybe TRBD1 (6 bases). CDR1 is MGHRA, CDR2 YSYEKL, per germline. This CDR3 is built from 16 residues. Trimming took off 0 bases at V and 8 bases at J, with 19 bases between the two ends. The CDR3 loop reads CASSQDRDRRFETQYF. The CDR3 coding sequence is TGCGCCAGCAGCCAAGATCGAGACAGGAGATTTGAAACCCAGTACTTC.

This clone was detected once. This chain connects TRBV5-6 to TRBJ2-3; no reliable D call. Germline CDR1 and CDR2: SGHDT and YYEEEE. With 1 base removed from V and 10 bases from J, the gap between germline ends came to 7 bases. This CDR3 spans 11 amino acids. Here the CDR3 reads CASSLRLAQYF. CDR3 nucleotides: TGTGCCAGCAGCTTGAGGCTAGCGCAGTATTTT.

This chain uses TRBV4-3 with TRBJ2-1, with TRBD1 as a possible D gene (6 bases). The CDR3 has 15 residues. Germline lookup yields CDR1 LGHNA and CDR2 YSLEER. V gave up 4 bases and J gave up 5 bases, with 15 bases separating them. The DNA for the CDR3 is TGCGCCAGCAGCCGGGGGCGACGAAGGAACAATGAGCAGTTCTTC. Amino acid sequence: CASSRGRRRNNEQFF.

This chain links TRBV6-2 or TRBV6-3 with TRBJ2-1, with TRBD2 matching 7 bases. J gave up 3 bases and V 3 bases, and 8 bases lay outside the gene matches. This CDR3 spans 16 amino acids. Germline CDR1 MNHEY, CDR2 SVGEGT. The CDR3 DNA reads as TGTGCCAGCAGTTATGAGTCTAGCGGATTCTACAATGAGCAGTTCTTC. This sequence encodes CASSYESSGFYNEQFF.

The chain uses TRBV2 and TRBJ2-7; D is ambiguous. V shed 4 bases and J shed 2 bases, with 6 bases lying between them. The CDR3 runs to 12 residues. Per the germline V gene, CDR1 is SNHLY and CDR2 is FYNNEI. CDR3 sequence: CASSGDPYEQYF. DNA for the CDR3: TGTGCCAGCAGTGGGGATCCCTACGAGCAGTACTTC.

CDR3: CASSPLLGQPYQPQHF. In nucleotides, the CDR3 is TGTGCCAGCAGTCCCCTCCTTGGACAGCCGTATCAGCCCCAGCATTTT. The chain employs TRBV6-2 or TRBV6-3 and TRBJ1-5; maybe TRBD1 (6 bases). Germline CDR1 reads MNHEY; CDR2 reads SVGEGT. With 5 bases removed from V and 5 bases from J, the gap between germline ends came to 19 bases. The length of the CDR3 is 16 residues.

V gene TRBV5-1 combines with J gene TRBJ2-5, with 13 bases fitting TRBD2. CDR3 length: 16 amino acids. Germline CDR1 SGHRS, CDR2 YFSETQ. V was pared by 4 bases and J by 4 bases, with 7 bases of the junction left unmatched. The CDR3 spells CASSGLLAGGRETQYF. CDR3 sequence (DNA): TGCGCCAGCAGCGGTCTACTAGCGGGGGGGCGAGAGACCCAGTACTTC. The whole variable domain, remainder taken from reference TRBV5-1 and TRBJ2-5, is KAGVTQTPRYLIKTRGQQVTLSCSPISGHRSVSWYQQTPGQGLQFLFEYFSETQRNKGNFPGRFSGRQFSNSRSEMNVSTLELGDSALYLCASSGLLAGGRETQYFGPGTRLLVL.

The V gene is TRBV30, the J gene TRBJ1-3; the match to TRBD1 covers 7 bases. Per the germline V gene, CDR1 is GTSNPN and CDR2 is SVGIG (reference sequence). The CDR3 is 16 amino acids. The trim removed 3 bases at V and 1 base at J, leaving 9 bases unmatched. The CDR3 bases are TGTGCCTGGAGGCGACAGGGTAGTGGGTCTGGAAACACCATATATTTT. Encoded protein: CAWRRQGSGSGNTIYF.

V gene TRBV24-1 combines with J gene TRBJ2-7; 8 bases are shared with TRBD1. The junction had 4 bases not matched to a gene; V was cut back by 3 bases and J by 10 bases. Germline CDR1 is KGHDR and CDR2 is SFDVKD. The CDR3 consists of 12 residues. The CDR3 region is CATSDRQGKQYF. The CDR3, as DNA: TGTGCCACCAGTGATCGACAGGGGAAACAGTACTTC.

CDR3 in DNA: TGTGCCAGCAGTTTCAGGAACTTGAACACTGAAGCTTTCTTT. Protein: CASSFRNLNTEAFF. V usage is TRBV28 and J usage is TRBJ1-1, with D uncertain. In germline, CDR1 is MDHEN, CDR2 SYDVKM. The CDR3 is 14 amino acids. V dropped 3 bases and J dropped 0 bases, with 8 bases sitting between them. Using reference TRBV28 and TRBJ1-1 for the parts outside the CDR3, the full variable domain is DVKVTQSSRYLVKRTGEKVFLECVQDMDHENMFWYRQDPGLGLRLIYFSYDVKMKEKGDIPEGYSVSREKKERFSLILESASTNQTSMYLCASSFRNLNTEAFFGQGTRLTVV.

The chain combines TRBV3-1 (or the pseudogene TRBV3-2) with TRBJ1-2; tentative D call: TRBD1 (6 bases). The germline CDR1 and CDR2 sequences are LGHDT and YNNKEL (reference sequence). The V gene lost 4 bases and the J gene lost 6 bases, with 18 bases spanning the gap. The CDR3 is 15 amino acids. In nucleotides, the CDR3 is TGTGCCAGCAGCCGCGCAAGCAACAGGGTCCATGGCTACACCTTC. This codes for CASSRASNRVHGYTF.

This chain links TRBV6-6 with TRBJ2-2, with D maybe TRBD1 (5 bases). CDR1 and CDR2 (germline): MNHNY, SVGAGI (reference sequence). The CDR3 loop spans 14 amino acids. V gave up 8 bases and J gave up 4 bases, with 14 bases separating them. The CDR3 DNA sequence: TGTGCCAGCTGGTATCAGGGTGGCACCGGGGAGCTGTTTTTT. This gives the protein CASWYQGGTGELFF.

This clone appeared many times. The rearrangement joins TRBV4-1 to TRBJ1-6; D gene uncertain. The V end lost 8 bases, the J end lost 0 bases, and 14 bases lay between the germline ends. The germline CDR1 and CDR2 sequences are MGHRA and YSYEKL. CDR3 length: 16 amino acids. The CDR3 DNA follows: TGCGCCAGCGGAAAATCTGGCGGCTCCTATAATTCACCCCTCCACTTT. Translation gives CASGKSGGSYNSPLHF.

V is TRBV3-1 (or the pseudogene TRBV3-2) and J is TRBJ2-7, with TRBD2 matching over 8 bases. The germline gives CDR1 LGHDT, CDR2 YNNKEL (reference sequence). J was trimmed by 4 bases and V by 3 bases; bases with no gene match: 8. The CDR3 has 15 residues. CDR3 loop: CASSQGVLAGYEQYF. In nucleotides, the CDR3 is TGTGCCAGCAGCCAGGGGGTATTAGCGGGGTACGAGCAGTACTTC.

V and J are TRBV11-2 and TRBJ2-1; 7 bases align to TRBD1. The CDR3 extends over 14 amino acids. Germline-derived CDR1 and CDR2 are SGHAT and FQNNGV. Unmatched junction bases numbered 6, after V lost 3 bases and J lost 7 bases. This CDR3 is CASSLNQGVNEQFF. The CDR3 nucleotides read TGTGCCAGCAGCTTGAACCAGGGGGTAAATGAGCAGTTCTTC.